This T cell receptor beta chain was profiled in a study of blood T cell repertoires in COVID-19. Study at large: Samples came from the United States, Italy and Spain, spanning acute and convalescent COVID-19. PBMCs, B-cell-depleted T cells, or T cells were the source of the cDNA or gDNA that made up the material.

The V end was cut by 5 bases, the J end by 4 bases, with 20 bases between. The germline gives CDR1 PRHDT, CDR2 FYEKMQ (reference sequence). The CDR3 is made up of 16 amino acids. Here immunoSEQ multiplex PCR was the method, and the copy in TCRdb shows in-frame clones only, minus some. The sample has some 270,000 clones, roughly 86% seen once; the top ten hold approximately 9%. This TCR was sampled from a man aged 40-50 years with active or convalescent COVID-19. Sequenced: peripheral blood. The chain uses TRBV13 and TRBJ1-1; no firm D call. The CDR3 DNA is TGTGCCAGCAGCCCCCAGCCCCGGGGAGCGGGCACTGAAGCTTTCTTT. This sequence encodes CASSPQPRGAGTEAFF.